The clone carrying this T cell receptor beta chain was detected only once. The antigen remains undetermined. CD4+ T cell isolation took place after approximately ten days of culture. Vaccinated recipients, who were negative for nucleocapsid antibodies, had no history of SARS-CoV-2 infection. Cultures received IL-2 medium that replaced half the medium on days 3 and 7. Produced via immunoSEQ multiplex PCR; TCRdb's table is partial and in-frame only. The sample includes roughly 56,000 clones, 60% to 85% seen only once; the top ten take approximately 3%. The length of the CDR3 is 12 residues. V was pared by 6 bases and J by 4 bases, with 7 bases between. Germline CDR1 is KGHSH and CDR2 is LQKENI. This entry comes from a study of vaccination effects on CD4 cells after COVID-19. Study findings and constraints: Late after vaccination, infection- and vaccine-induced clones showed marked clonal contraction. There was only 1 of 255 vaccine-induced clones in healthy vaccinees that cross-reacted with common cold coronaviruses.

The chain couples TRBV18 to TRBJ1-3; D gene uncertain. This specimen consisted of CD4+ T cells from PBMCs cultured without peptide, obtained before COVID-19 vaccination. The TCR sequence derives from a human donor who received a COVID-19 vaccine. The CDR3 loop reads CASSPRGNTIYF. The CDR3 region has the DNA TGTGCCAGCTCGCCGAGGGGAAACACCATATATTTT. Supplemented by reference TRBV18 and TRBJ1-3, the full variable domain reads NAGVMQNPRHLVRRRGQEARLRCSPMKGHSHVYWYRQLPEEGLKFMVYLQKENIIDESGMPKERFSAEFPKEGPSILRIQQVVRGDSAAYFCASSPRGNTIYFGEGSWLTVV.